The clone carrying this TCR beta chain was observed a single time. Its target is unknown. The CDR3 covers 15 residues. Germline assignment: CDR1 SGHTA and CDR2 FQGTGA. Trimming shortened V by 2 bases and J by 0 bases, and 8 bases separated the two germline ends. These data belong to a study of lymphopenia after photon versus proton radiotherapy. Data came from immunoSEQ multiplex PCR; TCRdb stores just in-frame clones and leaves some out. Here the sample spans roughly 45,000 clones, 85% being singletons. General study findings and limits: Photon-treated patients lost naive T cells and TCR diversity; proton-treated stayed stable.

V usage is TRBV7-3 and J usage is TRBJ2-1; D is ambiguous. Material: peripheral blood, obtained from a patient treated with photon-based radiotherapy. This TCR derives from a middle-aged man with gastric cancer. CDR3 sequence (DNA): TGTGCCAGCAGCTTAGAACACCACTCCTACAATGAGCAGTTCTTC. Translation gives CASSLEHHSYNEQFF.